This TCR beta chain was found in a study of T cell repertoires in cytomegalovirus infection. Study overall: Well-studied HLA-B-restricted epitopes and recently identified HLA-C-restricted epitopes of CMV were both used in the study.

TCRdb reprocessed the reads via MiXCR and lists one record per CDR3 protein. The sample shows about 920,000 distinct CDR3 sequences, roughly 30% of them seen only once. CDR3 length: 16 residues. The trim removed 5 bases at V and 2 bases at J, leaving 10 bases unmatched. CDR1 and CDR2 from the germline V gene are SGHVS and FNYEAQ. This clonotype was observed at least ten times. What it binds is not known. Study-level results: Clonotype analysis showed dominance of the ex vivo response by HLA-C-restricted CMV-specific TCR beta clonotypes. Frequencies of public TCR beta families were cumulated, and this identified carriers of CMV plus the relevant HLA.

Here the sequenced sample was cultured CD8+ T cells from PBMCs, taken from culture after CMV antigen stimulation. The gene calls are TRBV7-6 and TRBJ2-7; 9 nucleotides match TRBD1. This TCR was sampled from a human donor in good health (CMV status not recorded). Some clones in this sample may be carry-over from other donors' samples. CDR3 region: CASSPPTGQGPYEQYF. The DNA for the CDR3 is TGTGCCAGCAGCCCCCCCACGGGACAGGGACCCTACGAGCAGTACTTC. The variable domain in full, with the rest retrieved from reference TRBV7-6 and TRBJ2-7, is GAGVSQSPRYKVTKRGQDVALRCDPISGHVSLYWYRQALGQGPEFLTYFNYEAQQDKSGLPNDRFSAERPEGSISTLTIQRTEQRDSAMYRCASSPPTGQGPYEQYFGPGTRLTVT.